This T cell receptor beta chain comes out of a study of blood T cells in healthy people across ages. Alongside a J-beta primer mix, a sample-barcoded 5' primer served in a second PCR lasting about 7 to 11 cycles. MiXCR, run by TCRdb on the 5' RACE reads, gives a single entry per CDR3 protein. Seen here are around 990,000 distinct CDR3 sequences, under 30% observed once, and the top ten hold approximately 0.71%. After removal of 3 bases from V and 7 bases from J, the junction contained 4 bases not matched to a gene. The CDR3 spans 15 residues. Overall study results and limits: Whereas aged donors had fewer naive CD4+ cells, long-lived donors had more of them and higher diversity.

Concerning this clonotype itself: The antigen remains unidentified.

These records were also assigned to another study, of T cells of mothers and their children. That paper notes: The study sampled a few healthy Caucasian mothers and their six children. Mothers yielded over 8.5 million CDR3 reads, children approximately 2.8 million each. Compared with unrelated pairs, related mother-child pairs had slightly higher, non-significant overlap.

This TCR derives from a girl aged 2 to 9 in good health. Specimen: blood. The J gene is TRBJ1-4, the V gene TRBV12-3 or TRBV12-4; TRBD1 matches 11 bases. CDR3 DNA: TGTGCCAGCAGTTTTCGTGGGACAGGGGGTGAAAAACTGTTTTTT. Its translation is CASSFRGTGGEKLFF.